These 17 T cell receptor beta chains were all obtained from the same sample, sequenced in a study of early T cells in non-severe SARS-CoV-2 infection. TCRdb re-called the 5' RACE reads with MiXCR, one entry per CDR3 protein. The sample has tens of thousands of distinct CDR3 sequences; around 12% are singletons. Sample: whole blood. The source of these receptors is an adult who was a healthcare worker with PCR-confirmed SARS-CoV-2 infection or an uninfected control (not recorded which).

The rearrangement joins TRBV20-1 to TRBJ2-3; D may be TRBD2 (6 bases). V shed 2 bases and J shed 0 bases, with 9 bases lying between them. The length of the CDR3 is 14 residues. The V gene's germline CDR1 is DFQATT and CDR2 SNEGSKA (reference sequence). The CDR3 region is CSARWDWSTDTQYF. CDR3 in DNA: TGCAGTGCTAGATGGGACTGGAGCACAGATACGCAGTATTTT.

The chain carries TRBV2 and TRBJ1-1; D is unclear. The CDR3 contains 13 residues. The germline V and J ends were trimmed by 5 bases and 3 bases, with 10 bases remaining between them. Germline CDR1 is SNHLY and CDR2 is FYNNEI. The chain's CDR3 is CASSIGRDTEAFF. In DNA form, the CDR3 reads TGTGCCAGCAGTATCGGGAGAGACACTGAAGCTTTCTTT.

This clonotype turned up a few times. The junction and the germline gene differ at one end; a read error may be behind it. The rearrangement joins TRBV5-1 to TRBJ2-7; TRBD2 agrees at 8 bases. In germline, CDR1 is SGHRS, CDR2 YFSETQ. The CDR3 spans 15 residues. The CDR3 protein is CASSRREAGDYTPCF. CDR3 coding DNA: TGCGCCAGCAGCCGCAGAGAAGCGGGAGATTATACCCCCTGCTTC. Supplemented by reference TRBV5-1 and TRBJ2-7, the full variable domain reads KAGVTQTPRYLIKTRGQQVTLSCSPISGHRSVSWYQQTPGQGLQFLFEYFSETQRNKGNFPGRFSGRQFSNSRSEMNVSTLELGDSALYLCASSRREAGDYTPCFGPGTRLTVT.

Many counts were recorded for this clonotype. The rearrangement joins TRBV7-2 to TRBJ2-4, with D unclear. The CDR3 has 12 amino acids. Trimming left V 4 bases short and J 3 bases short, with 4 bases between. The germline CDR1 and CDR2 sequences are SGHTA and FQGNSA. CDR3 in DNA: TGTGCCAGCAGCTCCCTCAAAAACATTCAGTACTTC. It codes for CASSSLKNIQYF.

V and J are TRBV29-1 and TRBJ2-6; no clear D. Germline V gene sequence: CDR1 SQVTM, CDR2 ANQGSEA. The CDR3 extends over 13 amino acids. The V gene lost 7 bases and the J gene lost 4 bases, with 11 bases spanning the gap. In DNA form, the CDR3 reads TGCAGCGCTAACATCGGGGGGGCCAACGTCCTGACTTTC. It is translated as CSANIGGANVLTF.

In this sample, this clonotype turned up many times. The chain combines TRBV5-1 with TRBJ2-5, with a weak D call TRBD1 (6 bases). The CDR3 spans 17 residues. The germline V gene has CDR1 SGHRS and CDR2 YFSETQ. V was clipped by 3 bases and J by 5 bases, with 23 bases between them. The CDR3 DNA follows: TGCGCCAGCAGCTACAACTCCCCGACAGGCGACTCCGAGACCCAGTACTTC. Its protein is CASSYNSPTGDSETQYF.

V is TRBV6-1 and J is TRBJ2-6; D is possibly TRBD2 (5 bases). This CDR3 is built from 18 residues. Trimming removed 7 bases from V and 3 bases from J, with 22 bases in between. Germline values: CDR1 MNHNS, CDR2 SASEGT. The CDR3 region is CASIAGLGLGSGANVLTF. The DNA for the CDR3 is TGTGCCAGCATCGCCGGACTTGGTCTTGGGAGTGGGGCCAACGTCCTGACTTTC.

This clonotype showed up just a few times. This sequence joins TRBV9 and TRBJ1-3; D unclear. V gave up 4 bases and J gave up 4 bases, with 18 bases separating them. Germline CDR1 and CDR2: SGDLS and YYNGEE. There are 16 residues in the CDR3. In nucleotides, the CDR3 is TGTGCCAGCAGCCCCCTATTGGGAATATCCGGAAACACCATATATTTT. It specifies CASSPLLGISGNTIYF.

V is TRBV5-1 and J is TRBJ2-7; TRBD1 aligns across 7 bases. The junction had 7 bases not matched to a gene; V was cut back by 7 bases and J by 0 bases. There are 14 residues in the CDR3. Germline V lookup: CDR1 SGHRS, CDR2 YFSETQ. CDR3 loop: CASAPEGASYEQYF. In DNA form, the CDR3 reads TGCGCCAGCGCACCTGAGGGGGCCTCCTACGAGCAGTACTTC.

This clonotype was detected only a few times. This chain uses TRBV5-1 with TRBJ2-5, with no clear D. The V and J ends lost 4 bases and 5 bases respectively, with 12 bases between them. Germline V gene sequence: CDR1 SGHRS, CDR2 YFSETQ. The CDR3 length is 13 residues. CDR3 protein: CASSLNPTETQYF. CDR3 nucleotide sequence: TGCGCCAGCAGCCTCAACCCCACGGAGACCCAGTACTTC.

This clonotype was recorded many times. The chain links TRBV5-1 to TRBJ2-5; D is perhaps TRBD2 (6 bases). CDR3 length: 12 residues. Germline CDR1 reads SGHRS; CDR2 reads YFSETQ. Trimming removed 4 bases from V and 4 bases from J, with 8 bases in between. CDR3 amino acids: CASSPEGETQYF. The CDR3 nucleotides read TGCGCCAGCAGCCCGGAGGGAGAGACCCAGTACTTC.

This chain uses TRBV2 with TRBJ2-5, with TRBD2 matching over 11 bases. The junction had 8 bases not matched to a gene; V was cut back by 6 bases and J by 2 bases. This CDR3 comprises 16 residues. The V gene's germline CDR1 is SNHLY and CDR2 FYNNEI. CDR3 amino acids: CASRRRVAGGQETQYF. The CDR3 DNA is TGTGCCAGCAGACGTCGCGTAGCGGGAGGGCAAGAGACCCAGTACTTC.

The V call is TRBV25-1, the J call TRBJ2-3; TRBD2 might be the D (5 bases). Germline V gives CDR1 MGHDK, CDR2 SYGVNS. V was shortened by 2 bases and J by 6 bases, with 12 bases between the two germline ends. The CDR3 has 14 amino acids. The CDR3 DNA reads TGTGCCAGCAGTGAACCTGACCGGAGGGATACGCAGTATTTT. Its translation: CASSEPDRRDTQYF. Supplemented by reference TRBV25-1 and TRBJ2-3, the full variable domain reads EADIYQTPRYLVIGTGKKITLECSQTMGHDKMYWYQQDPGMELHLIHYSYGVNSTEKGDLSSESTVSRIRTEHFPLTLESARPSHTSQYLCASSEPDRRDTQYFGPGTRLTVL.

On this clonotype: A much larger clone is a single base away; this may be a read error. The rearrangement links TRBV6-5 to TRBJ2-1, with D possibly being TRBD2 (5 bases). The length of the CDR3 is 16 residues. In germline, CDR1 is MNHEY, CDR2 SVGAGI. The CDR3 DNA follows: TGTGCCAGCAGTTCCTTCGGGGAAACCCCCTCCAATAAGCAGTTCTTC. It encodes CASSSFGETPSNKQFF.

This clonotype was recorded at least ten times. This chain uses TRBV7-3 with TRBJ2-1; weak D call: TRBD2 (6 bases). The CDR3 is 14 amino acids. Trimming shortened V by 6 bases and J by 4 bases, and 13 bases separated the two germline ends. Germline CDR1 SGHTA, CDR2 FQGTGA. The CDR3 DNA reads as TGTGCCAGCAGTCATGGGGGGATTTACAATGAGCAGTTCTTC. Its translation: CASSHGGIYNEQFF.

The V and J genes are TRBV20-1 and TRBJ2-1; 8 bases match TRBD2. Germline lookup yields CDR1 DFQATT and CDR2 SNEGSKA (reference sequence). V shed 0 bases and J 2 bases; nucleotides not matched to a gene: 3. CDR3 size: 15 residues. CDR3 sequence reads: CSARDLAGPYNEQFF. CDR3 coding DNA: TGCAGTGCTAGAGATTTAGCGGGACCCTACAATGAGCAGTTCTTC.

This clonotype was detected many times. The chain joins TRBV20-1 to TRBJ2-2; D is perhaps TRBD2 (6 bases). Per germline, CDR1 DFQATT and CDR2 SNEGSKA (reference sequence). CDR3 length: 12 residues. CDR3 region: CGSAEGTGELFF. In DNA, the CDR3 is TGCGGATCCGCGGAGGGGACCGGGGAGCTGTTTTTT.